This T cell receptor (beta chain) was sequenced in a study of blood T cell repertoires in COVID-19. Background on the study: Spain, Italy and the United States supplied samples that represented acute and convalescent COVID-19. In each case, the material was cDNA or gDNA derived from T cells, B-cell-depleted T cells, or PBMCs.

Germline values: CDR1 SGHTA, CDR2 FQGNSA. The CDR3 extends over 15 amino acids. Trimming at V came to 5 bases and at J to 8 bases, leaving 9 bases not matched to a gene. Across about two dozen US areas, participants ranged in age from roughly 18 to 95 years. Cohorts were determined from participant-reported clinical history. Data came from immunoSEQ multiplex PCR; TCRdb stores just in-frame clones and leaves some out. The sample has around 190,000 clones, around 90% seen once. V gene TRBV7-2 combines with J gene TRBJ2-1, with 10 bases matching TRBD2. The TCR originated in a man between 18 and 29 years old with acute COVID-19. Sequencing input: PBMCs or T cells enriched from blood (not recorded which). Here the CDR3 reads CASSPQREGRDEQFF. The CDR3 DNA is TGTGCCAGCAGCCCGCAGCGGGAGGGCCGGGATGAGCAGTTCTTC.